These T cell receptor beta chains were read from a single sample in a study of blood T cell repertoires in COVID-19. Clones were sequenced by immunoSEQ multiplex PCR, and TCRdb holds only the in-frame ones, with some missing. Seen here are 120,000 or so clones, 88% observed once, and the top ten hold approximately 1.5%. The sample taken for sequencing was peripheral blood. The receptors come from a human donor in a cohort sampled during active COVID-19. CDR3s include the opening cysteine and the closing phenylalanine or tryptophan. Each record gives: J gene, D gene, CDR3 length, V gene, clone size, CDR3 protein, CDR3 DNA. A D gene is named only where the DNA matches it firmly. Size tells how often a clone was seen (once, few, many) or the class of an expanded clone, and some rows leave it out.

J gene: TRBJ2-3; D gene: TRBD1; CDR3 length: 14; V gene: TRBV5-1; clone size: NA; CDR3 protein: CASSPGQGAGTQYF; CDR3 DNA: TGCGCCAGCAGCCCCGGACAGGGGGCGGGTACGCAGTATTTT
J gene: TRBJ2-1; D gene: NA; CDR3 length: 14; V gene: TRBV5-1; clone size: NA; CDR3 protein: CASSLEEGAREQFF; CDR3 DNA: TGCGCCAGCAGCTTGGAAGAGGGCGCTCGGGAGCAGTTCTTC
J gene: TRBJ2-3; D gene: TRBD2; CDR3 length: 15; V gene: TRBV10-1; clone size: NA; CDR3 protein: CASSESAGGPDTQYF; CDR3 DNA: TGCGCCAGCAGTGAGTCGGCGGGAGGCCCAGATACGCAGTATTTT
J gene: TRBJ2-7; D gene: TRBD1; CDR3 length: 14; V gene: TRBV13; clone size: NA; CDR3 protein: CASSGRTGKNEQYF; CDR3 DNA: TGTGCCAGCAGCGGGCGGACAGGGAAAAACGAGCAGTACTTC
J gene: TRBJ2-3; D gene: NA; CDR3 length: 12; V gene: TRBV5-6; clone size: NA; CDR3 protein: CASSRSTDTQYF; CDR3 DNA: TGTGCCAGCAGCCGTAGCACAGATACGCAGTATTTT
J gene: TRBJ2-3; D gene: NA; CDR3 length: 14; V gene: TRBV11-3; clone size: NA; CDR3 protein: CASSLKYPADTQYF; CDR3 DNA: TGTGCCAGCAGCTTAAAGTATCCAGCAGATACGCAGTATTTT
J gene: TRBJ1-1; D gene: NA; CDR3 length: 12; V gene: TRBV12-3/TRBV12-4; clone size: NA; CDR3 protein: CASSSGYTEAFF; CDR3 DNA: TGTGCCAGCAGTTCGGGATACACTGAAGCTTTCTTT
J gene: TRBJ1-5; D gene: NA; CDR3 length: 16; V gene: TRBV28; clone size: NA; CDR3 protein: CASSLLGFGGDQPQHF; CDR3 DNA: TGTGCCAGCAGTTTATTAGGTTTCGGAGGCGATCAGCCCCAGCATTTT
J gene: TRBJ1-2; D gene: NA; CDR3 length: 14; V gene: TRBV27; clone size: once; CDR3 protein: CASSSIRTNYGYTF; CDR3 DNA: TGTGCCAGCAGTTCAATCAGGACTAACTATGGCTACACCTTC
J gene: TRBJ1-2; D gene: TRBD1; CDR3 length: 13; V gene: TRBV12-3/TRBV12-4; clone size: once; CDR3 protein: CASSLTGDYGYTF; CDR3 DNA: TGTGCCAGCAGCCTCACAGGGGACTATGGCTACACCTTC
J gene: TRBJ1-6; D gene: NA; CDR3 length: 16; V gene: TRBV2; clone size: NA; CDR3 protein: CASSTGMAWDNSPLHF; CDR3 DNA: TGTGCCAGCAGCACAGGGATGGCGTGGGATAATTCACCCCTCCACTTT
J gene: TRBJ1-2; D gene: TRBD1; CDR3 length: 13; V gene: TRBV24-1; clone size: NA; CDR3 protein: CATSPAGGLGYTF; CDR3 DNA: TGTGCCACCAGTCCCGCAGGGGGCTTGGGCTACACCTTC
J gene: TRBJ2-7; D gene: TRBD1; CDR3 length: 16; V gene: TRBV25-1; clone size: NA; CDR3 protein: CASSEYVGTGPYEQYF; CDR3 DNA: TGTGCCAGCAGTGAATATGTAGGGACAGGGCCCTACGAGCAGTACTTC
J gene: TRBJ2-3; D gene: TRBD2; CDR3 length: 17; V gene: TRBV7-9; clone size: NA; CDR3 protein: CASSLSSSGGPFNTQYF; CDR3 DNA: TGTGCCAGCAGCTTATCGTCTAGCGGGGGCCCTTTTAATACGCAGTATTTT
J gene: TRBJ2-7; D gene: NA; CDR3 length: 16; V gene: TRBV6-5; clone size: NA; CDR3 protein: CASSYSASATSYEQYF; CDR3 DNA: TGTGCCAGCAGTTACTCAGCGTCCGCAACAAGCTACGAGCAGTACTTC
J gene: TRBJ1-1; D gene: NA; CDR3 length: 15; V gene: TRBV29-1; clone size: NA; CDR3 protein: CSAAYGQGSSTEAFF; CDR3 DNA: TGCAGCGCCGCTTATGGGCAGGGATCTTCCACTGAAGCTTTCTTT
J gene: TRBJ2-2; D gene: TRBD1; CDR3 length: 14; V gene: TRBV3-1/TRBV3-2; clone size: NA; CDR3 protein: CASSPTGVVGELFF; CDR3 DNA: TGTGCCAGCAGCCCTACAGGGGTGGTCGGGGAGCTGTTTTTT
J gene: TRBJ1-3; D gene: NA; CDR3 length: 14; V gene: TRBV30; clone size: NA; CDR3 protein: CAWSVSGVGNTIYF; CDR3 DNA: TGTGCCTGGAGTGTGTCAGGGGTTGGAAACACCATATATTTT
J gene: TRBJ1-6; D gene: NA; CDR3 length: 15; V gene: TRBV14; clone size: NA; CDR3 protein: CASSQGALYNSPLHF; CDR3 DNA: TGTGCCAGCAGCCAAGGGGCCCTTTATAATTCACCCCTCCACTTT
J gene: TRBJ2-7; D gene: NA; CDR3 length: 17; V gene: TRBV3-1/TRBV3-2; clone size: NA; CDR3 protein: CASSPTASGPSSYEQYF; CDR3 DNA: TGTGCCAGCAGTCCAACCGCGAGCGGGCCGAGCTCCTACGAGCAGTACTTC
J gene: TRBJ1-1; D gene: TRBD1; CDR3 length: 15; V gene: TRBV10-3; clone size: NA; CDR3 protein: CAISDDRGINTEAFF; CDR3 DNA: TGTGCCATCAGCGACGACAGGGGGATAAACACTGAAGCTTTCTTT
J gene: TRBJ2-2; D gene: NA; CDR3 length: 18; V gene: TRBV4-1; clone size: once; CDR3 protein: CASSREGGRGIGTGELFF; CDR3 DNA: TGCGCCAGCAGCCGAGAAGGTGGTCGGGGGATCGGCACCGGGGAGCTGTTTTTT
J gene: TRBJ1-4; D gene: TRBD1; CDR3 length: 15; V gene: TRBV24-1; clone size: NA; CDR3 protein: CATSDFGTGHEKLFF; CDR3 DNA: TGTGCCACCAGTGATTTTGGGACAGGGCATGAAAAACTGTTTTTT
J gene: TRBJ2-1; D gene: TRBD2; CDR3 length: 17; V gene: TRBV3-1/TRBV3-2; clone size: NA; CDR3 protein: CASSQEFREGLNNEQFF; CDR3 DNA: TGTGCCAGCAGCCAAGAGTTCCGGGAGGGTCTGAACAATGAGCAGTTCTTC
J gene: TRBJ1-5; D gene: TRBD1; CDR3 length: 15; V gene: TRBV7-2; clone size: NA; CDR3 protein: CASSKDRGRNQPQHF; CDR3 DNA: TGTGCCAGCAGCAAAGACAGGGGTCGGAATCAGCCCCAGCATTTT
J gene: TRBJ2-7; D gene: TRBD2; CDR3 length: 16; V gene: TRBV28; clone size: once; CDR3 protein: CASSLLAGGGPYEQYF; CDR3 DNA: TGTGCCAGCAGTCTCTTAGCGGGGGGGGGACCCTACGAGCAGTACTTC
J gene: TRBJ2-7; D gene: TRBD2; CDR3 length: 16; V gene: TRBV24-1; clone size: NA; CDR3 protein: CATSDAPGVAGGEQYF; CDR3 DNA: TGTGCCACCAGTGATGCCCCCGGAGTAGCGGGGGGCGAGCAGTACTTC
J gene: TRBJ2-3; D gene: NA; CDR3 length: 15; V gene: TRBV24-1; clone size: NA; CDR3 protein: CATSTRDSLSDTQYF; CDR3 DNA: TGTGCCACCAGTACCCGGGACTCTTTGTCAGATACGCAGTATTTT
J gene: TRBJ2-3; D gene: TRBD2; CDR3 length: 17; V gene: TRBV10-3; clone size: NA; CDR3 protein: CAIRIGLIAGATDTQYF; CDR3 DNA: TGTGCCATCAGAATCGGACTAATAGCGGGAGCTACAGATACGCAGTATTTT
J gene: TRBJ2-7; D gene: TRBD1; CDR3 length: 16; V gene: TRBV29-1; clone size: NA; CDR3 protein: CSVEGLRDSHTYEQYF; CDR3 DNA: TGCAGCGTTGAAGGCCTCCGGGACAGTCATACCTACGAGCAGTACTTC
J gene: TRBJ1-2; D gene: NA; CDR3 length: 13; V gene: TRBV29-1; clone size: NA; CDR3 protein: CSADRFEGSGYTF; CDR3 DNA: TGCAGCGCTGACAGGTTTGAAGGATCCGGCTACACCTTC
J gene: TRBJ2-5; D gene: TRBD2; CDR3 length: 14; V gene: TRBV2; clone size: NA; CDR3 protein: CASSRTSGQETQYF; CDR3 DNA: TGTGCCAGCAGCAGGACTAGCGGACAAGAGACCCAGTACTTC
J gene: TRBJ2-2; D gene: NA; CDR3 length: 11; V gene: TRBV13; clone size: NA; CDR3 protein: CASSLYGELFF; CDR3 DNA: TGTGCCAGCAGTTTATACGGGGAGCTGTTTTTT
J gene: TRBJ1-2; D gene: NA; CDR3 length: 15; V gene: TRBV7-9; clone size: NA; CDR3 protein: CASSAGHILGYGYTF; CDR3 DNA: TGTGCCAGCAGCGCCGGACACATCTTGGGCTATGGCTACACCTTC
J gene: TRBJ2-1; D gene: TRBD2; CDR3 length: 17; V gene: TRBV24-1; clone size: NA; CDR3 protein: CATSDPGLAGGRGEQFF; CDR3 DNA: TGTGCCACCAGTGATCCGGGACTAGCGGGAGGCAGGGGTGAGCAGTTCTTC
J gene: TRBJ1-2; D gene: NA; CDR3 length: 13; V gene: TRBV2; clone size: few; CDR3 protein: CASTLTENYGYTF; CDR3 DNA: TGTGCCAGCACTCTGACAGAGAACTATGGCTACACCTTC
J gene: TRBJ2-3; D gene: TRBD2; CDR3 length: 17; V gene: TRBV11-2; clone size: NA; CDR3 protein: CASSPRTSGRTTDTQYF; CDR3 DNA: TGTGCCAGCAGCCCCCGGACTAGCGGGAGGACCACAGATACGCAGTATTTT
J gene: TRBJ1-2; D gene: TRBD1; CDR3 length: 14; V gene: TRBV18; clone size: NA; CDR3 protein: CASSSGQGETGYTF; CDR3 DNA: TGTGCCAGCTCATCCGGACAGGGGGAAACTGGCTACACCTTC
J gene: TRBJ2-7; D gene: TRBD2; CDR3 length: 14; V gene: TRBV14; clone size: once; CDR3 protein: CASSPGLGGYEQYF; CDR3 DNA: TGTGCCAGCAGCCCGGGACTAGGGGGCTACGAGCAGTACTTC
J gene: TRBJ2-1; D gene: NA; CDR3 length: 18; V gene: TRBV11-2; clone size: NA; CDR3 protein: CASSLVGGRRGDRYEQFF; CDR3 DNA: TGTGCCAGCAGCTTAGTCGGAGGGAGAAGAGGCGATCGGTATGAGCAGTTCTTC
J gene: TRBJ2-5; D gene: NA; CDR3 length: 15; V gene: TRBV2; clone size: NA; CDR3 protein: CASSEAPIYQETQYF; CDR3 DNA: TGTGCCAGCAGTGAAGCGCCTATATACCAAGAGACCCAGTACTTC
J gene: TRBJ2-1; D gene: TRBD2; CDR3 length: 16; V gene: TRBV7-6; clone size: few; CDR3 protein: CASSSHVKRGDNEQFF; CDR3 DNA: TGTGCCAGCAGCTCACATGTTAAGCGGGGGGACAATGAGCAGTTCTTC
J gene: TRBJ2-5; D gene: TRBD1; CDR3 length: 14; V gene: TRBV28; clone size: few; CDR3 protein: CASNQQGFRETQYF; CDR3 DNA: TGTGCCAGCAACCAACAGGGGTTTAGAGAGACCCAGTACTTC
J gene: TRBJ2-1; D gene: TRBD2; CDR3 length: 16; V gene: TRBV4-2; clone size: NA; CDR3 protein: CASRYWTSGGLNEQFF; CDR3 DNA: TGTGCCAGCAGGTACTGGACTAGCGGGGGGCTCAATGAGCAGTTCTTC
J gene: TRBJ2-3; D gene: NA; CDR3 length: 15; V gene: TRBV21-1; clone size: NA; CDR3 protein: CASSEGGRGTDTQYF; CDR3 DNA: TGTGCCAGCAGTGAGGGGGGGCGAGGCACAGATACGCAGTATTTT
J gene: TRBJ2-3; D gene: TRBD1; CDR3 length: 15; V gene: TRBV5-1; clone size: NA; CDR3 protein: CASSIRDSLLDTQYF; CDR3 DNA: TGCGCCAGCAGCATAAGGGACAGTTTGCTGGATACGCAGTATTTT
J gene: TRBJ2-1; D gene: NA; CDR3 length: 16; V gene: TRBV2; clone size: NA; CDR3 protein: CASSGGGDRYYNEQFF; CDR3 DNA: TGTGCCAGCAGCGGAGGGGGGGACAGGTACTACAATGAGCAGTTCTTC
J gene: TRBJ1-5; D gene: TRBD1; CDR3 length: 20; V gene: TRBV4-2; clone size: NA; CDR3 protein: CASSQDHRAGGSYSNQPQHF; CDR3 DNA: TGTGCCAGCAGCCAAGATCACAGGGCAGGGGGCAGCTATAGCAATCAGCCCCAGCATTTT
J gene: TRBJ1-1; D gene: NA; CDR3 length: 15; V gene: TRBV30; clone size: NA; CDR3 protein: CAWRQNGVGITEAFF; CDR3 DNA: TGTGCCTGGAGGCAAAACGGGGTTGGGATTACTGAAGCTTTCTTT
J gene: TRBJ2-2; D gene: NA; CDR3 length: 14; V gene: TRBV18; clone size: NA; CDR3 protein: CASSQASNTGELFF; CDR3 DNA: TGTGCCAGCTCACAAGCATCAAACACCGGGGAGCTGTTTTTT
J gene: TRBJ2-7; D gene: TRBD2; CDR3 length: 17; V gene: TRBV5-5; clone size: few; CDR3 protein: CASSLAVAGRSSYEQYF; CDR3 DNA: TGTGCCAGCAGCTTGGCGGTAGCGGGGAGGAGCTCCTACGAGCAGTACTTC
J gene: TRBJ1-2; D gene: TRBD1; CDR3 length: 12; V gene: TRBV19; clone size: NA; CDR3 protein: CATNTGGLGYTF; CDR3 DNA: TGTGCCACTAACACAGGGGGCCTTGGCTACACCTTC
J gene: TRBJ2-2; D gene: TRBD1; CDR3 length: 16; V gene: TRBV5-1; clone size: NA; CDR3 protein: CASSLVADRVTGELFF; CDR3 DNA: TGCGCCAGCAGCTTGGTGGCGGACAGGGTGACCGGGGAGCTGTTTTTT
J gene: TRBJ1-5; D gene: TRBD1; CDR3 length: 14; V gene: TRBV3-1/TRBV3-2; clone size: once; CDR3 protein: CASSHGQGNQPQHF; CDR3 DNA: TGTGCCAGCAGTCACGGACAGGGCAATCAGCCCCAGCATTTT
J gene: TRBJ2-7; D gene: TRBD1; CDR3 length: 14; V gene: TRBV2; clone size: NA; CDR3 protein: CASRTSGGGYEQYF; CDR3 DNA: TGTGCCAGCAGGACCTCAGGGGGCGGCTACGAGCAGTACTTC